The 31 T cell receptor beta chains below were found in one sample sequenced in a study of graft-versus-host responses after intestinal transplantation. Method: immunoSEQ multiplex PCR; TCRdb's copy keeps in-frame clones and lacks some. The table has more than 100,000 clones, roughly 93% seen once; the top ten hold around 0.12%. No antigen is known for these receptors. This specimen was unstimulated CD4+ T cells sorted from spleen or lymph node cells, taken before intestinal transplant. All receptors come from a human donor who received an intestinal transplant.

The chain links TRBV6-1 to TRBJ2-7, with 9 positions matching TRBD1. The V and J ends lost 4 bases and 3 bases, in that order; junction bases with no gene match: 7. This CDR3 has 15 amino acids. Germline CDR1 MNHNS, CDR2 SASEGT. CDR3 in amino acids: CASSAQGAVGYEQYF. In DNA, the CDR3 is TGTGCCAGCAGTGCACAGGGGGCAGTGGGCTACGAGCAGTACTTC.

This chain links TRBV29-1 with TRBJ1-3; D possibly corresponds to TRBD1 (5 bases). The V gene lost 7 bases and the J gene lost 1 base, with 8 bases spanning the gap. CDR3 size: 12 residues. CDR1 is SQVTM and CDR2 is ANQGSEA in the germline V gene. CDR3 in DNA: TGCAGCGCCAAGGGGTCTGGAAACACCATATATTTT. It is translated as CSAKGSGNTIYF.

The chain couples TRBV6-5 to TRBJ2-5; D is unresolved. V lost 6 bases and J lost 3, with 5 bases in between. CDR3 size: 11 residues. Germline V gives CDR1 MNHEY, CDR2 SVGAGI. CDR3 DNA sequence: TGTGCCAGCAGCTCCGAAGAGACCCAGTACTTC. Amino acids: CASSSEETQYF.

The rearrangement links TRBV7-2 to TRBJ2-5; D may be TRBD2 (5 bases). The V end was cut by 6 bases, the J end by 4 bases, with 18 bases between. The germline gives CDR1 SGHTA, CDR2 FQGNSA. The CDR3 runs to 15 residues. CDR3 in amino acids: CASRTDGGRGETQYF. Written as DNA, the CDR3 is TGTGCCAGCAGGACCGACGGAGGTCGGGGAGAGACCCAGTACTTC.

The gene calls are TRBV18 and TRBJ2-6; D uncertain. There are 18 residues in the CDR3. V was clipped by 0 bases and J by 0 bases, with 12 bases between them. The germline V gene encodes CDR1 KGHSH and CDR2 LQKENI. The CDR3 region is CASSPPQRYLSGANVLTF. In DNA, the CDR3 is TGTGCCAGCTCACCACCGCAGAGGTACCTCTCTGGGGCCAACGTCCTGACTTTC. The full variable domain, in which reference TRBV18 and TRBJ2-6 provide the parts outside the CDR3, is NAGVMQNPRHLVRRRGQEARLRCSPMKGHSHVYWYRQLPEEGLKFMVYLQKENIIDESGMPKERFSAEFPKEGPSILRIQQVVRGDSAAYFCASSPPQRYLSGANVLTFGAGSRLTVL.

The chain recombines TRBV28 with TRBJ1-2, with D unclear. The CDR3 totals 11 residues. The germline V gene has CDR1 MDHEN and CDR2 SYDVKM. The germline V and J ends were trimmed by 5 bases and 2 bases, with 3 bases remaining between them. CDR3 sequence reads: CASSGNYGYTF. Here the CDR3 DNA reads TGTGCCAGCAGTGGGAACTATGGCTACACCTTC.

This clone was found once. V usage is TRBV11-2 and J usage is TRBJ2-7; D possibly corresponds to TRBD2 (5 bases). CDR1 and CDR2 from the germline V gene are SGHAT and FQNNGV. The CDR3 length is 12 residues. V was clipped by 8 bases and J by 0 bases, with 8 bases between them. CDR3 in DNA: TGTGCCAGCTCTAGCTACTCCTACGAGCAGTACTTC. This sequence encodes CASSSYSYEQYF.

V gene TRBV6-4 combines with J gene TRBJ2-5; TRBD2 aligns across 10 bases. There are 17 residues in the CDR3. V lost 4 bases, J lost 4 bases, and 12 bases stayed unmatched. In germline, CDR1 is MRHNA, CDR2 SNTAGT. In DNA, the CDR3 is TGTGCCAGCAGTGGAGCGGGAGGGCGAACGGAGGGAGAGACCCAGTACTTC. It encodes CASSGAGGRTEGETQYF.

The chain has TRBV28 and TRBJ2-5, with TRBD1 identical over 8 bases. V trimming: 5 bases; J trimming: 1 base; junction bases outside the gene matches: 3. Germline V lookup: CDR1 MDHEN, CDR2 SYDVKM. The CDR3 runs 14 residues. The CDR3 DNA follows: TGTGCCAGCAGTCCTGGGACAGGCCAAGAGACCCAGTACTTC. Residues: CASSPGTGQETQYF.

This chain links TRBV28 with TRBJ2-1, with D unresolved. The CDR3 consists of 15 residues. Trimming pared 6 bases from V and 10 bases from J, leaving 22 bases between. Per the germline V gene, CDR1 is MDHEN and CDR2 is SYDVKM. The CDR3 region has the DNA TGTGCCAGCAGCCCACTCACCCTGGATGATTGGGAGCAGTTCTTC. Its protein is CASSPLTLDDWEQFF.

The V gene is TRBV6-5, the J gene TRBJ1-1, with TRBD1 matching over 7 bases. CDR1 and CDR2 (germline): MNHEY, SVGAGI. After removal of 7 bases from V and 0 bases from J, the junction contained 8 bases not matched to a gene. CDR3 length equals 15 residues. In nucleotides, the CDR3 is TGTGCCAGCACCCAGGGGGGAGGCCTGAACACTGAAGCTTTCTTT. This encodes CASTQGGGLNTEAFF.

The chain carries TRBV5-4 and TRBJ2-5; 8 bases are shared with TRBD2. The last part of the DNA fits TRBJ2-7 better; the J call may be wrong. This CDR3 has 15 residues. CDR1 SGHNT and CDR2 YYREEE come from the germline V gene (reference sequence). The CDR3 protein is CASSYSSGRAHEQYF. The DNA of the CDR3 is TGTGCCAGCAGCTATTCGTCCGGGAGGGCCCACGAGCAGTACTTC.

The chain links TRBV11-2 to TRBJ1-2; D is unresolved. V lost 2 bases and J 2 bases, leaving 9 bases between the germline ends. The length of the CDR3 is 14 residues. Germline V gene data show CDR1 as SGHAT and CDR2 as FQNNGV. This chain's CDR3 is CASSLYVGNYGYTF. Written as DNA, the CDR3 is TGTGCCAGCAGCTTATATGTAGGGAACTATGGCTACACCTTC.

The V gene is TRBV6-1, the J gene TRBJ2-1; no reliable D call. Germline assignment: CDR1 MNHNS and CDR2 SASEGT. The CDR3 runs to 10 residues. V shed 7 bases and J shed 10 bases, with 8 bases lying between them. CDR3 sequence: CASKKAEQFF. The CDR3 region has the DNA TGTGCCAGCAAGAAAGCGGAGCAGTTCTTC.

The chain recombines TRBV6-5 with TRBJ2-3; no clear D gene. Germline assignment: CDR1 MNHEY and CDR2 SVGAGI. V was clipped by 0 bases and J by 2 bases, with 9 bases between them. The CDR3 is 15 residues long. The DNA for the CDR3 is TGTGCCAGCAGTTACTCGATTGCGTACACAGATACGCAGTATTTT. This sequence encodes CASSYSIAYTDTQYF.

The chain couples TRBV28 to TRBJ1-2; no clear D gene. Between the trimmed V and J ends, which lost 8 bases and 4 bases, there was a span of 11 bases. CDR3 length: 12 residues. Germline loops: CDR1 MDHEN, CDR2 SYDVKM. CDR3 bases: TGTGCCAGCGAGCGCAACGCCTATGGCTACACCTTC. Amino acid sequence: CASERNAYGYTF.

This chain uses TRBV5-1 with TRBJ1-1; possibly TRBD1 for D (5 bases). V was pared by 0 bases and J by 8 bases, with 14 bases between. Germline V gene lookup returns CDR1 SGHRS and CDR2 YFSETQ. The CDR3 extends over 14 amino acids. CDR3 protein: CASSLEGQGDEAFF. The CDR3 nucleotides are TGCGCCAGCAGCTTGGAAGGGCAGGGAGACGAAGCTTTCTTT. The whole variable domain, filled in from reference TRBV5-1 and TRBJ1-1, reads KAGVTQTPRYLIKTRGQQVTLSCSPISGHRSVSWYQQTPGQGLQFLFEYFSETQRNKGNFPGRFSGRQFSNSRSEMNVSTLELGDSALYLCASSLEGQGDEAFFGQGTRLTVV.

As regards this clone: Distinct nucleotide sequences in the sample also encode this CDR3. The chain recombines TRBV18 with TRBJ1-4, with D uncertain. This CDR3 region has 13 residues. Between the trimmed V and J ends, which lost 2 bases and 8 bases, there was a span of 9 bases. Germline values: CDR1 KGHSH, CDR2 LQKENI. CDR3 region: CASSPGVSEKLFF. The CDR3 DNA sequence: TGTGCCAGCTCACCAGGGGTGTCAGAAAAACTGTTTTTT.

This sequence joins TRBV9 and TRBJ2-5; D gene ambiguous. Per the germline V gene, CDR1 is SGDLS and CDR2 is YYNGEE. The CDR3 runs to 14 residues. The germline V and J ends were trimmed by 0 bases and 5 bases, with 11 bases remaining between them. In DNA form, the CDR3 reads TGTGCCAGCAGCGTAGGGGTAGTAGTGGAGACCCAGTACTTC. Translated, it gives CASSVGVVVETQYF.

The rearrangement joins TRBV7-2 to TRBJ1-2; D gene unclear. This CDR3 spans 15 amino acids. Between the trimmed V and J ends, which lost 5 bases and 2 bases, there was a span of 15 bases. Germline V gene sequence: CDR1 SGHTA, CDR2 FQGNSA. CDR3 residues: CASSPRREGNYGYTF. For the CDR3, the DNA is TGTGCCAGCAGCCCCAGACGTGAGGGCAACTATGGCTACACCTTC.

The rearrangement joins TRBV11-3 to TRBJ2-1; D is undetermined. Germline V gene sequence: CDR1 SGHNT, CDR2 YENEEA. The CDR3 covers 12 residues. V lost 5 bases and J 7 bases, leaving 9 bases between the germline ends. In DNA form, the CDR3 reads TGTGCCAGCAGCAGGGATAGTAATGAGCAGTTCTTC. It is translated as CASSRDSNEQFF.

The gene calls are TRBV5-1 and TRBJ2-1; TRBD2 matches 13 bases. The CDR3 loop spans 17 amino acids. Losses at the gene ends were 0 bases for V and 7 bases for J; bases not matched to a gene: 7. CDR1 is SGHRS and CDR2 is YFSETQ in the germline V gene. In nucleotides, the CDR3 is TGCGCCAGCAGCTTGGATGGGGGGGGACTAGCGGGGAATGAGCAGTTCTTC. The encoded protein is CASSLDGGGLAGNEQFF.

This clone has a single count. The chain employs TRBV2 and TRBJ2-1, with unresolved D. CDR3 length: 14 amino acids. The V gene lost 7 bases and the J gene lost 1 base, with 11 bases spanning the gap. Germline loops: CDR1 SNHLY, CDR2 FYNNEI. The chain's CDR3 is CASIQALSYNEQFF. CDR3 nucleotide sequence: TGTGCCAGCATTCAAGCTCTATCCTACAATGAGCAGTTCTTC.

V usage is TRBV7-8 and J usage is TRBJ2-2, with D perhaps matching TRBD1 (6 bases). Between the trimmed V and J ends, which lost 1 base and 5 bases, there was a span of 14 bases. The CDR3 has 16 amino acids. The V gene's germline CDR1 is SGHVS and CDR2 FQNEAQ. The DNA of the CDR3 is TGTGCCAGCAGCTTAGGACCGGGACAATGGACCGGGGAGCTGTTTTTT. Translated, it gives CASSLGPGQWTGELFF.

The rearrangement joins TRBV6-5 to TRBJ1-1; 9 bases are shared with TRBD1. The trim removed 8 bases at V and 4 bases at J, leaving 5 bases unmatched. Germline CDR1 MNHEY, CDR2 SVGAGI. The CDR3 consists of 13 residues. CDR3 region: CASRDRVPTEAFF. CDR3 DNA: TGTGCCAGCCGGGACAGGGTACCCACTGAAGCTTTCTTT.

V is TRBV2 and J is TRBJ1-1; TRBD1 aligns across 10 bases. Germline lookup yields CDR1 SNHLY and CDR2 FYNNEI. V trimming: 6 bases; J trimming: 1 base; junction bases outside the gene matches: 5. The CDR3 totals 15 residues. The CDR3 sequence is CASSGTGVENTEAFF. The CDR3 DNA is TGTGCCAGCAGCGGGACAGGGGTGGAGAACACTGAAGCTTTCTTT.

The chain couples TRBV6-6 to TRBJ2-2, with D possibly TRBD2 on 6 matching bases. V gave up 7 bases and J gave up 0 bases, with 12 bases separating them. The CDR3 loop spans 15 amino acids. CDR1 is MNHNY, CDR2 SVGAGI, per germline (reference sequence). The CDR3 sequence is CASTGGGANTGELFF. The CDR3 DNA reads TGTGCCAGCACCGGGGGAGGCGCGAACACCGGGGAGCTGTTTTTT.

The rearrangement links TRBV6-6 to TRBJ1-5; D unclear. The germline CDR1 and CDR2 sequences are MNHNY and SVGAGI (reference sequence). The CDR3 totals 12 residues. Deletions cut 5 bases from V and 4 bases from J, with 6 bases between. DNA for the CDR3: TGTGCCAGCAGTGACCGGAATCAGCCCCAGCATTTT. Translated: CASSDRNQPQHF.

V is TRBV28 and J is TRBJ1-3; TRBD1 might be the D (5 bases). There are 17 residues in the CDR3. Between the trimmed V and J ends, which lost 7 bases and 0 bases, there was a span of 19 bases. Per the germline V gene, CDR1 is MDHEN and CDR2 is SYDVKM. The CDR3 DNA follows: TGTGCCAGCACGCTCCGGGGACCCAGGAGCTCTGGAAACACCATATATTTT. Amino acids: CASTLRGPRSSGNTIYF.

V and J are TRBV7-9 and TRBJ2-2; D call uncertain. Per the germline V gene, CDR1 is SEHNR and CDR2 is FQNEAQ (reference sequence). This CDR3 is built from 11 residues. The V and J ends lost 7 bases and 6 bases respectively, with 6 bases between them. CDR3 residues: CASNPSGELFF. As DNA, the CDR3 is TGTGCCAGCAACCCGTCCGGGGAGCTGTTTTTT.

Details on this clone: Other DNA sequences within the sample encode an identical CDR3. Written as DNA, the CDR3 is TGCGCCAGCAGCTTAGGGACAGGGGTTAAGACCCAGTACTTC. Its translation: CASSLGTGVKTQYF. V usage is TRBV5-1 and J usage is TRBJ2-5; 10 nucleotides line up with TRBD1. The junction had 4 bases not matched to a gene; V was cut back by 2 bases and J by 6 bases. This CDR3 is built from 14 residues. Germline CDR1 reads SGHRS; CDR2 reads YFSETQ.